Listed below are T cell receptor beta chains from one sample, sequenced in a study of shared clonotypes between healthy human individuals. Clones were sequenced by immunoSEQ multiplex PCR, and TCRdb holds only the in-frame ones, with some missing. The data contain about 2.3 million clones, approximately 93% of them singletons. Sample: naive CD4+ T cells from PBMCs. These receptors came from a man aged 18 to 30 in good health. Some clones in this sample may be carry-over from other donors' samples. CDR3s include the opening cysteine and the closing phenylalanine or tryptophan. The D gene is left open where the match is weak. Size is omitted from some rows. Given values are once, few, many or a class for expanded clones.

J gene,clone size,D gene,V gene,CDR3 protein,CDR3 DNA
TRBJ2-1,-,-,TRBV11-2,CASSLGLLGRANNEQFF,TGTGCCAGCAGCTTAGGGTTGTTGGGTAGGGCCAACAATGAGCAGTTCTTC
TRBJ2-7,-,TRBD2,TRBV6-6,CASSYRLAGNYEQYF,TGTGCCAGCAGTTATCGGCTAGCGGGGAACTACGAGCAGTACTTC
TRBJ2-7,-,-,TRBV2,CASSWGGYEQYF,TGTGCCAGCAGTTGGGGCGGGTACGAGCAGTACTTC
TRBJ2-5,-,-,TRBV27,CASSPLGVGAQYF,TGTGCCAGCAGTCCCCTTGGGGTGGGGGCCCAGTACTTC
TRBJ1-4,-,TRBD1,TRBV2,CAGRQRGTGNF,TGTGCCGGCAGACAGAGGGGGACAGGGAACTTC
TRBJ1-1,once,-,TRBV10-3,CAISEALVGQNTEAFF,TGTGCCATCAGTGAGGCTCTCGTGGGACAGAACACTGAAGCTTTCTTT
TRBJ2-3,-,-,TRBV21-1,CASSKQGLTATDTQYF,TGTGCCAGCAGCAAACAGGGCCTAACTGCCACAGATACGCAGTATTTT
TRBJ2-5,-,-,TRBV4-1,CASSQGGVLGETQYF,TGCGCCAGCAGCCAAGGAGGGGTACTCGGGGAGACCCAGTACTTC
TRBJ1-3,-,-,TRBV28,CASSSTTGYSGNTIYF,TGTGCCAGCAGTTCGACGACAGGCTACTCTGGAAACACCATATATTTT
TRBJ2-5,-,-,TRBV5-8,CASQFLGSETQYF,TGTGCCAGCCAGTTCCTTGGTAGCGAGACCCAGTACTTC
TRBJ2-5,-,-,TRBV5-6,CASSVIGDQETQYF,TGTGCCAGCAGCGTGATAGGGGACCAAGAGACCCAGTACTTC
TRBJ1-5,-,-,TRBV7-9,CASSLGVQPQHF,TGTGCCAGCAGCTTAGGTGTTCAGCCCCAGCATTTT
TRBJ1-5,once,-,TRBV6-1,CASRPQGGANQPQHF,TGTGCCAGCAGACCCCAGGGAGGGGCAAATCAGCCCCAGCATTTT
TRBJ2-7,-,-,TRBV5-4,CASSLGPVGVGTYEQYF,TGTGCCAGCAGCTTGGGTCCTGTAGGGGTAGGAACCTACGAGCAGTACTTC
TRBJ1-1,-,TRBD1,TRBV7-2,CASSNNRGAWVAFF,TGTGCCAGCAGCAATAACAGGGGTGCGTGGGTAGCTTTCTTT
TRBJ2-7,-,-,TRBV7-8,CASSLTARYEQYF,TGTGCCAGCAGCTTGACAGCCCGATACGAGCAGTACTTC
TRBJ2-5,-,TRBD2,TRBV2,CAGGEETQYF,TGTGCCGGGGGGGAAGAGACCCAGTACTTC
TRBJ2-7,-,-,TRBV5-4,CASSAMQAYEQYF,TGTGCCAGCAGTGCTATGCAAGCCTACGAGCAGTACTTC
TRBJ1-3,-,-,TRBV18,CASSPAGSTGNTIYF,TGTGCCAGCTCACCGGCAGGTTCCACTGGAAACACCATATATTTT
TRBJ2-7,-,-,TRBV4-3,CASSHGQTYEQYF,TGCGCCAGCAGCCATGGGCAAACCTACGAGCAGTACTTC
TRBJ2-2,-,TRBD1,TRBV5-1,CASSRTGGEDTGELFF,TGCGCCAGCAGTAGGACAGGGGGAGAAGACACCGGGGAGCTGTTTTTT
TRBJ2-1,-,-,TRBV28,CASSLSKGGHEQFF,TGTGCCAGCAGTTTATCCAAGGGGGGGCATGAGCAGTTCTTC
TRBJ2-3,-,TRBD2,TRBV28,CASSLRLAGGPWNTQYF,TGTGCCAGCAGTCTCCGACTAGCGGGAGGGCCTTGGAATACGCAGTATTTT
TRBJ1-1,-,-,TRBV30,CAWSRAGSNTEAFF,TGTGCCTGGAGTAGGGCAGGGTCGAACACTGAAGCTTTCTTT
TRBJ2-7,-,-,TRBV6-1,CASSEGHPYEQYF,TGTGCCAGCAGTGAAGGGCATCCCTACGAGCAGTACTTC
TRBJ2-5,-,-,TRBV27,CASSVRVQETQYF,TGTGCCAGCAGTGTACGGGTGCAAGAGACCCAGTACTTC
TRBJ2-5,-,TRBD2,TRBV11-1,CASSFARLAGGETQYF,TGTGCCAGCAGCTTCGCTCGACTAGCGGGAGGGGAGACCCAGTACTTC
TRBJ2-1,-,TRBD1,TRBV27,CASWGTGAEYEQFF,TGTGCCAGCTGGGGGACAGGGGCGGAGTATGAGCAGTTCTTC
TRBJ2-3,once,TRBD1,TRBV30,CAWRDQDRRFRDTQYF,TGTGCCTGGAGGGATCAGGACAGGCGATTCCGAGATACGCAGTATTTT
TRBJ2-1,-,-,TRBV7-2,CASSLAQATSVHEQFF,TGTGCCAGCAGCTTAGCGCAAGCGACCTCCGTCCATGAGCAGTTCTTC
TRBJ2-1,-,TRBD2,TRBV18,CASSPGLAGVGNEQFF,TGTGCCAGCTCACCGGGACTAGCGGGAGTAGGGAATGAGCAGTTCTTC
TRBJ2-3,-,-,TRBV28,CASSLYTDTQYF,TGTGCCAGCAGTCTGTATACAGATACGCAGTATTTT
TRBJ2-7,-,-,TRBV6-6,CASSYSTEYEQYF,TGTGCCAGCAGTTACTCTACTGAATACGAGCAGTACTTC
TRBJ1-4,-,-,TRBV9,CASSVIPSEDEKLFF,TGTGCCAGCAGCGTTATCCCTTCAGAGGATGAAAAACTGTTTTTT
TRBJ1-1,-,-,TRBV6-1,CASSDLQGWGTEAFF,TGTGCCAGCAGCGACTTACAGGGATGGGGGACTGAAGCTTTCTTT
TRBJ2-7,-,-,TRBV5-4,CASSSGTLSSYEQYF,TGTGCCAGCAGCTCCGGGACTTTGAGCTCCTACGAGCAGTACTTC
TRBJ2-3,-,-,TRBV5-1,CASALGGGDGTDTQYF,TGCGCCAGCGCCCTAGGGGGAGGTGATGGCACAGATACGCAGTATTTT
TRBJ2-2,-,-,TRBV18,CASSPVLGRPTGELFF,TGTGCCAGCTCACCAGTTCTAGGACGACCCACCGGGGAGCTGTTTTTT
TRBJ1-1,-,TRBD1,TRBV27,CASSSAGTANTEAFF,TGTGCCAGCAGCTCGGCAGGGACAGCGAACACTGAAGCTTTCTTT
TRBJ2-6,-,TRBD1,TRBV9,CASSVVAGGVLVKSGANVLTF,TGTGCCAGCAGCGTAGTGGCAGGGGGCGTTCTAGTTAAATCTGGGGCCAACGTCCTGACTTTC
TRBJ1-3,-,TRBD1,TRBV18,CASSPPGQHISGNTIYF,TGTGCCAGCTCACCACCGGGACAGCATATCTCTGGAAACACCATATATTTT
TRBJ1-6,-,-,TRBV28,CASSPGGRAYNSPLHF,TGTGCCAGCAGTCCCGGCGGCAGGGCTTATAATTCACCCCTCCACTTT